This passage covers 8 T cell receptor beta chains from one sample sequenced in a study of control samples from healthy donors and cancer patients. Repertoires were generated with immunoSEQ multiplex PCR, while TCRdb's copy carries only in-frame clones and drops some. The data contain 100,000 to 150,000 clones, around 94% of them singletons. The sample was PBMCs. All receptors come from a man aged 80 or over with head and neck cancer.

This clone was found once. The rearrangement joins TRBV19 to TRBJ2-2, with D perhaps matching TRBD2 (5 bases). The CDR3 is 13 residues long. The germline CDR1 and CDR2 sequences are LNHDA and SQIVND (reference sequence). V dropped 4 bases and J dropped 4 bases, with 7 bases sitting between them. The CDR3 DNA reads TGTGCCAGTAGTAGCAGCGGCACCGGGGAGCTGTTTTTT. Its translation is CASSSSGTGELFF.

This clone was seen a few times. This chain joins TRBV7-9 and TRBJ1-2; D remains unclear. Trimming removed 0 bases from V and 3 bases from J, with 20 bases in between. Germline values: CDR1 SEHNR, CDR2 FQNEAQ (reference sequence). The CDR3 extends over 18 amino acids. The CDR3, as DNA: TGTGCCAGCAGCTTAGCAGTGGGCTTCGAAGGAACCTACTATGGCTACACCTTC. Translated: CASSLAVGFEGTYYGYTF.

J is TRBJ1-1 and V is TRBV6-5; D is undetermined. The germline V gene encodes CDR1 MNHEY and CDR2 SVGAGI. Trimming pared 5 bases from V and 1 base from J, leaving 8 bases between. The CDR3 covers 13 residues. The CDR3 protein is CASSNSPNTEAFF. CDR3 in DNA: TGTGCCAGCAGTAATTCGCCGAACACTGAAGCTTTCTTT.

V gene TRBV2 combines with J gene TRBJ2-7; D is unresolved. Per germline, CDR1 SNHLY and CDR2 FYNNEI. Deletions cut 4 bases from V and 2 bases from J, with 12 bases between. The CDR3 spans 14 residues. The CDR3, as DNA: TGTGCCAGCAGTGCCTTAGGCACCGCCTACGAGCAGTACTTC. This gives the protein CASSALGTAYEQYF.

The chain has TRBV5-6 and TRBJ1-1, with D uncertain. Looked up from germline, CDR1 is SGHDT and CDR2 is YYEEEE. Trimming cost V 1 base and J 5 bases, with 6 bases left between them. The CDR3 covers 12 residues. CDR3 loop: CASSLIGTEAFF. Written as DNA, the CDR3 is TGTGCCAGCAGCTTGATAGGGACTGAAGCTTTCTTT.

The chain uses TRBV9 and TRBJ2-5; 10 positions agree with TRBD1. This CDR3 spans 15 amino acids. Germline V gene data show CDR1 as SGDLS and CDR2 as YYNGEE. V was pared by 3 bases and J by 5 bases, with 7 bases of the junction left unmatched. The CDR3 loop is CASSGTGTGAETQYF. The CDR3 DNA follows: TGTGCCAGCAGCGGAACCGGGACAGGGGCGGAGACCCAGTACTTC.

The chain links TRBV30 to TRBJ2-7; TRBD2 might be the D (6 bases). Germline CDR1 and CDR2: GTSNPN and SVGIG (reference sequence). The CDR3 spans 15 residues. V was clipped by 5 bases and J by 2 bases, with 19 bases between them. The CDR3 region has the DNA TGTGCCTGGGATGCGGGAAGAGGGGCGGCCTACGAGCAGTACTTC. Translation: CAWDAGRGAAYEQYF. Supplemented by reference TRBV30 and TRBJ2-7, the full variable domain reads SQTIHQWPATLVQPVGSPLSLECTVEGTSNPNLYWYRQAAGRGLQLLFYSVGIGQISSEVPQNLSASRPQDRQFILSSKKLLLSDSGFYLCAWDAGRGAAYEQYFGPGTRLTVT.

V and J are TRBV4-2 and TRBJ1-1, with 7 bases matching TRBD1. Germline V gene lookup returns CDR1 LGHNA and CDR2 YNFKEQ. This CDR3 comprises 14 residues. Germline trimming cut 2 bases from V and 7 bases from J; bases unmatched to any gene: 7. The CDR3 nucleotides are TGTGCCAGCAGCCAATCTACAGGGGAGGTTGAAGCTTTCTTT. Encoded protein: CASSQSTGEVEAFF.